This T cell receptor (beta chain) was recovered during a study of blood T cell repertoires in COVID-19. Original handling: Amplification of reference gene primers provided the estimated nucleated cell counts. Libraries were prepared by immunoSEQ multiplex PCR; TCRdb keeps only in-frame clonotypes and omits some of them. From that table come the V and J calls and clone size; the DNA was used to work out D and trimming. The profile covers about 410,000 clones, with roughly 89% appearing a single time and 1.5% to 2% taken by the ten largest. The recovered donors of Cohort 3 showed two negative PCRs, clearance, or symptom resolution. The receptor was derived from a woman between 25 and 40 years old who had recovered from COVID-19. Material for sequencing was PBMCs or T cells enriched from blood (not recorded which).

Here the CDR3 DNA reads TGTGCCAGTAGTAACGGGACTGCTTGGTTGGGGCAGTACTTC. Translating it yields CASSNGTAWLGQYF. The genes are TRBV19 and TRBJ2-7; a weak D match, TRBD2 (6 bases). The CDR3 is 14 residues long. The germline gives CDR1 LNHDA, CDR2 SQIVND (reference sequence). Between the trimmed V and J ends, which lost 4 bases and 9 bases, there was a span of 19 bases.